What follows describes a single TCR beta chain. Its antigen is as yet unknown. Repertoires were generated with immunoSEQ multiplex PCR, while TCRdb's copy carries only in-frame clones and drops some. Of tens of thousands of clones in the sample, about nine tenths were seen once. These data are taken from a study of T cells after posttransplantation cyclophosphamide. Study conclusions and caveats: TRB overlap between skin or GI tissue T cells and blood was limited.

Per the germline V gene, CDR1 is SGHTA and CDR2 is FQGTGA. Losses at the gene ends were 0 bases for V and 8 bases for J; bases not matched to a gene: 6. CDR3 length: 15 residues. Busulfan-fludarabine conditioning, marrow transplant, and cyclophosphamide on days +3 and +4 were administered. This chain links TRBV7-3 with TRBJ2-1; 8 nucleotides align to TRBD2. Here the sequenced sample was PBMCs, taken after allogeneic stem cell transplant with posttransplant cyclophosphamide. This clonotype was obtained from a female patient aged 30 to 45 who received an allogeneic stem cell transplant from an unrelated donor, was CMV-positive, and had no GVHD. Some T cells may have come from the graft donor. The CDR3 coding sequence is TGTGCCAGCAGCTTAACCGGCCCCGGGGGGGATGAGCAGTTCTTC. Protein product: CASSLTGPGGDEQFF.